The rows below give T cell receptor beta chains drawn from one sample of a study of blood T cell repertoires in COVID-19. Measured with immunoSEQ multiplex PCR; TCRdb has only the in-frame clones, and not every one. Of around 100,000 clones listed, approximately 90% are singletons. The sequencing input was peripheral blood. The receptor source for this set is a man aged 50-60 years with acute or convalescent COVID-19. Each CDR3 is given with its conserved first and last residue. The D gene is left open where the match is weak.

j_call d_call v_call cdr3_nt cdr3_aa
TRBJ1-2 - TRBV7-9 TGTGCCAGCAGCTTAGGGAACAGGGCGGATGGCTACACCTTC CASSLGNRADGYTF
TRBJ2-2 - TRBV19 TGTGCCAGTAGGGACTACGGCACCGGGGAGCTGTTTTTT CASRDYGTGELFF
TRBJ2-7 - TRBV7-2 TGTGCCAGCAGCGTGGGGCCTAACTACGAGCAGTACTTC CASSVGPNYEQYF
TRBJ1-4 TRBD1 TRBV2 TGTGCCAGCAGTGTAGGGGACAGGTTTAATGAAAAACTGTTTTTT CASSVGDRFNEKLFF
TRBJ2-4 - TRBV6-2/TRBV6-3 TGTGCCAGCAGTCTCCTCGAGAAAATATCGCTGTACTTC CASSLLEKISLYF
TRBJ2-7 TRBD1 TRBV6-5 TGTGCCAGCAGTTACGGAGGGACAGGAGCCTACGAGCAGTACTTC CASSYGGTGAYEQYF
TRBJ1-5 - TRBV6-2/TRBV6-3 TGTGCCAGCAGTTACGGTCGGGGGTCGGGAAGCAATCAGCCCCAGCATTTT CASSYGRGSGSNQPQHF
TRBJ1-4 - TRBV29-1 TGCAGCGTTACCGCCCCGACAGGTAGTTTTACGGGGGGTGAAAAACTGTTTTTT CSVTAPTGSFTGGEKLFF
TRBJ2-2 TRBD2 TRBV14 TGTGCCAGCAGCCAAGGGGGACTAGTTAGCACCGGGGAGCTGTTTTTT CASSQGGLVSTGELFF
TRBJ2-5 TRBD2 TRBV5-1 TGCGCCAGCAGCCTGGGACTAGCGGGGTCCCAAGAGACCCAGTACTTC CASSLGLAGSQETQYF
TRBJ1-6 TRBD1 TRBV9 TGTGCCAGCAGCGTTGGAGCCGGGACAGCAAATTCACCCCTCCACTTT CASSVGAGTANSPLHF
TRBJ2-3 TRBD1 TRBV19 TGTGCCAGTAGATGGGGACAGGGGACAGATACGCAGTATTTT CASRWGQGTDTQYF
TRBJ2-3 TRBD2 TRBV4-1 TGCGCCAGCAGCCATCCTCGGACTAGCGGGAGTCCAACTTCCCCAGATACGCAGTATTTT CASSHPRTSGSPTSPDTQYF